This T cell receptor (beta chain) was observed in a study of T cells in Graves' hyperthyroidism and ophthalmopathy. Findings and caveats of the study: Model-based prediction identified ophthalmopathy a median around seven months prior to its onset.

RNA transcripts were the template for amplifying TCR beta CDR3 regions. HTBI primers were used for first-round RT-PCR of the TCR CDR3. Using its own MiXCR run on the multiplex PCR reads, TCRdb lists one record per CDR3 protein. The data show 89,000 or so distinct CDR3 sequences, roughly 37% seen once. Germline V gene sequence: CDR1 SNHLY, CDR2 FYNNEI. The CDR3 covers 14 residues. Losses at the gene ends were 3 bases for V and 5 bases for J; bases not matched to a gene: 1. A remark on this clonotype: The antigen remains undetermined.

This chain connects TRBV2 to TRBJ1-5, with 10 nucleotides matching TRBD1. The TCR was taken from a woman in her twenties or thirties with Graves' hyperthyroidism. Input material: peripheral blood or thyroid tissue (not recorded which). The chain's CDR3 is CASSETGGDQPQHF. CDR3 coding DNA: TGTGCCAGCAGTGAGACAGGGGGCGATCAGCCCCAGCATTTT.